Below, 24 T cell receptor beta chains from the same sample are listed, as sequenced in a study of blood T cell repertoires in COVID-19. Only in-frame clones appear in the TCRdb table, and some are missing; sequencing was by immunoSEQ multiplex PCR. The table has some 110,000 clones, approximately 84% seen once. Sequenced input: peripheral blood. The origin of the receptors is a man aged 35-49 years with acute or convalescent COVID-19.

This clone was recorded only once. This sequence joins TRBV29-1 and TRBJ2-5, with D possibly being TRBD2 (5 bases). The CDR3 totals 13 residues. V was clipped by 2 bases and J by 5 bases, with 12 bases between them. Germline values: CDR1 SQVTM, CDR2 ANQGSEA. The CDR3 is CSVETRRTETQYF. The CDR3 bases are TGCAGCGTTGAAACTAGACGTACCGAGACCCAGTACTTC.

The CDR3 bases are TGCGCCAGCAGCACCGGGACAGGGTTCGGGAATTCACCCCTCCACTTT. It codes for CASSTGTGFGNSPLHF. This sequence joins TRBV5-1 and TRBJ1-6; 9 positions agree with TRBD1. Trimming took 4 bases from V and 7 from J; bases not matched to a gene: 9. Looked up from germline, CDR1 is SGHRS and CDR2 is YFSETQ. The CDR3 consists of 16 residues.

As DNA, the CDR3 is TGTGCCAGCAGCCGTGACAGGGGAGGGATAGAGACCCAGTACTTC. It encodes CASSRDRGGIETQYF. The chain combines TRBV3-1 (or the pseudogene TRBV3-2) with TRBJ2-5; a possible D gene is TRBD1 (8 bases). Looked up from germline, CDR1 is LGHDT and CDR2 is YNNKEL (reference sequence). This CDR3 comprises 15 residues. V was pared by 4 bases and J by 4 bases, with 16 bases between.

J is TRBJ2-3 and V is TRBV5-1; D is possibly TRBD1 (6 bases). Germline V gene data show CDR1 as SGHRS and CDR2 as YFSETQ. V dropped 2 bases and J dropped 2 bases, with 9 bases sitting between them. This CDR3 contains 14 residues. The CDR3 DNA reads TGCGCCAGCAGCTTTAGGGACACCACAGATACGCAGTATTTT. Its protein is CASSFRDTTDTQYF. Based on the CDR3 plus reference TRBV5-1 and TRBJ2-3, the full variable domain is KAGVTQTPRYLIKTRGQQVTLSCSPISGHRSVSWYQQTPGQGLQFLFEYFSETQRNKGNFPGRFSGRQFSNSRSEMNVSTLELGDSALYLCASSFRDTTDTQYFGPGTRLTVL.

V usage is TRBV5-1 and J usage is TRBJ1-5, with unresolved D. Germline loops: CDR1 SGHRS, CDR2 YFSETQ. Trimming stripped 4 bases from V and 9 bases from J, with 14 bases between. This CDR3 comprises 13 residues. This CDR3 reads CASSLDSGTPQHF. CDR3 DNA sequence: TGCGCCAGCAGCCTGGATTCAGGTACGCCCCAGCATTTT.

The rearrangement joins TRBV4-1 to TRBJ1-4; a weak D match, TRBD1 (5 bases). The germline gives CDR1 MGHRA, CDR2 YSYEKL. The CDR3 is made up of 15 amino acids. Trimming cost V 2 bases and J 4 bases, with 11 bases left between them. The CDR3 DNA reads TGCGCCAGCAGCCAATTAGGGGCCGGTAATGAAAAACTGTTTTTT. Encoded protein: CASSQLGAGNEKLFF.

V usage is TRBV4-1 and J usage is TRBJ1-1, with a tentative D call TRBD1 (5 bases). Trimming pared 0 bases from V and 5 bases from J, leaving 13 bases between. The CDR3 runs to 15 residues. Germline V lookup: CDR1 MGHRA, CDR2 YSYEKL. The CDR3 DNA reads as TGCGCCAGCAGCCAAGACCGGGGGATTGATACTGAAGCTTTCTTT. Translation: CASSQDRGIDTEAFF.

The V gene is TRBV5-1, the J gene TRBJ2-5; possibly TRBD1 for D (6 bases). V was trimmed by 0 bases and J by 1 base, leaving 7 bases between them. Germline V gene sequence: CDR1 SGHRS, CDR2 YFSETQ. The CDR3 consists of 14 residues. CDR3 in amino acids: CASSLVGAQETQYF. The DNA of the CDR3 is TGCGCCAGCAGCTTGGTGGGGGCCCAAGAGACCCAGTACTTC.

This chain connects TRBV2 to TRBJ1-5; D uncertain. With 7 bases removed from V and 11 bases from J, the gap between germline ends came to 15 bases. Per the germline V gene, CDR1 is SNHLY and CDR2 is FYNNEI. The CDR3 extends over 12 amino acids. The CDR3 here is CASTIAPPAQHF. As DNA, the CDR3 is TGTGCCAGCACCATAGCTCCCCCCGCCCAGCATTTT.

The CDR3 region has the DNA TGTGCCAGCAGCCAAGACAGCGGGGGGTCTTACAATGAGCAGTTCTTC. Protein: CASSQDSGGSYNEQFF. The gene calls are TRBV3-1 (or the pseudogene TRBV3-2) and TRBJ2-1, with 9 bases fitting TRBD2. J was trimmed by 4 bases and V by 0 bases; bases with no gene match: 4. Per germline, CDR1 LGHDT and CDR2 YNNKEL (reference sequence). The CDR3 length is 16 residues.

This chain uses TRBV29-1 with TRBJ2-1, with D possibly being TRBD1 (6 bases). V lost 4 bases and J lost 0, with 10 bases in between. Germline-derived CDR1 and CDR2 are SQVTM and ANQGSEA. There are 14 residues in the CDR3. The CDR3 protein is CSVVKGGSYNEQFF. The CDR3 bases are TGCAGCGTTGTGAAAGGGGGCTCCTACAATGAGCAGTTCTTC.

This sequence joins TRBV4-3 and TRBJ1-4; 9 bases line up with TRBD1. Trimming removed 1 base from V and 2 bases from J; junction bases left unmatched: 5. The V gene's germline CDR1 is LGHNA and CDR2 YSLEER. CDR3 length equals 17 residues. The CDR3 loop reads CASSQGDRVGTNEKLFF. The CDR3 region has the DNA TGCGCCAGCAGCCAAGGGGACAGGGTAGGGACTAATGAAAAACTGTTTTTT.

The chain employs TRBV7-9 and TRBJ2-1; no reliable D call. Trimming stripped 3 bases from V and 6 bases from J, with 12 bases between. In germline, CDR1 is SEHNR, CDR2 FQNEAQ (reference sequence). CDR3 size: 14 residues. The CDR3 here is CASSFYGSSNEQFF. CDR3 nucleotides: TGTGCCAGCAGCTTTTACGGTAGCTCCAATGAGCAGTTCTTC.

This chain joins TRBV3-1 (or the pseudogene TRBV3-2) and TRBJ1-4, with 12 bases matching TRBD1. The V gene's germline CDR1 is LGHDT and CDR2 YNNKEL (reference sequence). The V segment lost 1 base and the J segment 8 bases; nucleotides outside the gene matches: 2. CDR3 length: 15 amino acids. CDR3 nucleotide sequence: TGTGCCAGCAGCCAAGGGGGGACAGGGGGCGAAAAACTGTTTTTT. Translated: CASSQGGTGGEKLFF.

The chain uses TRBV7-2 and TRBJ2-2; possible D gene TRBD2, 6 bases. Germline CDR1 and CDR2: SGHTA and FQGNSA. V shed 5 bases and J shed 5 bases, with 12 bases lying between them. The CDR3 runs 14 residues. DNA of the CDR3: TGTGCCAGCAGCACGACTAGGACAACCGGGGAGCTGTTTTTT. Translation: CASSTTRTTGELFF.

CDR3 bases: TGTGCCAGCAGCCAGTGGACTAGACAAGAGACCCAGTACTTC. Translation gives CASSQWTRQETQYF. The chain couples TRBV3-1 (or the pseudogene TRBV3-2) to TRBJ2-5; 7 positions agree with TRBD2. Per germline, CDR1 LGHDT and CDR2 YNNKEL (reference sequence). The CDR3 runs 14 residues. Trimming removed 3 bases from V and 2 bases from J; junction bases left unmatched: 3.

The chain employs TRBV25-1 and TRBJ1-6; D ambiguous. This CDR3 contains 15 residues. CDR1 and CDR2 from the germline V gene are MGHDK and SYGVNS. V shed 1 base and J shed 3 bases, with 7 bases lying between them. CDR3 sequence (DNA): TGTGCCAGCAGTGAATTTGGCGGCTATAATTCACCCCTCCACTTT. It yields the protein CASSEFGGYNSPLHF.

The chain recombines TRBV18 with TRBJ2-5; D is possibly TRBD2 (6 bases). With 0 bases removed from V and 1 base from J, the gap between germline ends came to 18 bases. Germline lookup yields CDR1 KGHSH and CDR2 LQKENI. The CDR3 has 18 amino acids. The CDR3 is CASSPPGGAPIGQETQYF. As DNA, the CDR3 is TGTGCCAGCTCACCACCGGGGGGAGCCCCAATAGGCCAAGAGACCCAGTACTTC.

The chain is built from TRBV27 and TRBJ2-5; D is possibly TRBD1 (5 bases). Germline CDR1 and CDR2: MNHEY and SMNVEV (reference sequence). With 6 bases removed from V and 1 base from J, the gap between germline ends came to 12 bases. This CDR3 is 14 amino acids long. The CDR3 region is CASSPQVPQETQYF. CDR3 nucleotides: TGTGCCAGCAGCCCACAGGTCCCCCAAGAGACCCAGTACTTC.

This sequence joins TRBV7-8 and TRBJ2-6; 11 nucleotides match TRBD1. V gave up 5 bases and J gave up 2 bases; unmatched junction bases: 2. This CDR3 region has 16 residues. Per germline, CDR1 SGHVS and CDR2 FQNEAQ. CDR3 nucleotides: TGTGCCAGCAGCGGACAGGGGGCGCCTGGGGCCAACGTCCTGACTTTC. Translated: CASSGQGAPGANVLTF.

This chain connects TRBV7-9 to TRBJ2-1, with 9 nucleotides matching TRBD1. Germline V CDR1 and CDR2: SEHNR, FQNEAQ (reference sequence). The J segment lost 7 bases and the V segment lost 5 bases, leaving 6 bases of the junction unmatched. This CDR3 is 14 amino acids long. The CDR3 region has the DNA TGTGCCAGCAGCGTACAGACAGGGGGGAATGAGCAGTTCTTC. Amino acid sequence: CASSVQTGGNEQFF.

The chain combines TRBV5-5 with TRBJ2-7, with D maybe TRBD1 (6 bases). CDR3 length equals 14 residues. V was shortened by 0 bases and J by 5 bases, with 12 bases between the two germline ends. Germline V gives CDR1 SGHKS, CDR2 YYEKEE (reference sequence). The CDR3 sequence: CASSLGAGEHEQYF. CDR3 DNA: TGTGCCAGCAGCTTGGGGGCAGGGGAGCACGAGCAGTACTTC.

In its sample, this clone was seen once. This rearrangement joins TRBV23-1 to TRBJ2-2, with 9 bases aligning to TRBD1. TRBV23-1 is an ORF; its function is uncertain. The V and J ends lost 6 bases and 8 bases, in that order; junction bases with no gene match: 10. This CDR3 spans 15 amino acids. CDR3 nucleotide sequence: TGCGCCAGCAGGCAAAGACAGGGGGAGAATGGGGAGCTGTTTTTT. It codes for CASRQRQGENGELFF.

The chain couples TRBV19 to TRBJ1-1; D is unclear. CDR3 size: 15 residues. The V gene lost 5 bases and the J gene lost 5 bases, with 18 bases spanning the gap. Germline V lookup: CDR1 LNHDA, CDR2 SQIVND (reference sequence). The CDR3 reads CASSPRTNLGTEAFF. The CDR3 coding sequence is TGTGCCAGTAGTCCCCGGACTAACTTAGGGACTGAAGCTTTCTTT.